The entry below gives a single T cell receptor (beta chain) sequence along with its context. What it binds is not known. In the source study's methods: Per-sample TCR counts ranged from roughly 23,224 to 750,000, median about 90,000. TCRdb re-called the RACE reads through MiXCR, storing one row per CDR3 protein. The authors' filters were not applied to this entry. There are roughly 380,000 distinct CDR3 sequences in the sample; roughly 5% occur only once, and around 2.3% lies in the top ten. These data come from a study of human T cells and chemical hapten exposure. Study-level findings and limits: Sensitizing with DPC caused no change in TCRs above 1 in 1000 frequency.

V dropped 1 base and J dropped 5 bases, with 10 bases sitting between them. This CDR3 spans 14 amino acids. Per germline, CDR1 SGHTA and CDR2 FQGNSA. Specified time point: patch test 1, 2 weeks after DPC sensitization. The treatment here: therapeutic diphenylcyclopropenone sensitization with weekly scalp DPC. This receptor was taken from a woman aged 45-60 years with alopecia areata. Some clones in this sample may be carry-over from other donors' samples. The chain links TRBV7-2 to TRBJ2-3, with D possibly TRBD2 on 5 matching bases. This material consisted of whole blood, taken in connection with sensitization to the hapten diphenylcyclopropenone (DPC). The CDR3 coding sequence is TGTGCCAGCAGCTTAGGAGGGTCAATAGATACGCAGTATTTT. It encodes CASSLGGSIDTQYF.